The 17 T cell receptor beta chains below come from one sample, sequenced in a study of OX40 agonist ivuxolimab in advanced cancers. Measured with immunoSEQ multiplex PCR; TCRdb has only the in-frame clones, and not every one. The sample contains about 47,000 clones, roughly 84% of which appear only once. This specimen was CD4+ or CD8+ T cells sorted from blood, taken in a trial of the OX40 agonist ivuxolimab. The receptor set was obtained from an adult with an advanced solid tumor such as melanoma, head and neck, liver or kidney cancer.

The V and J genes are TRBV29-1 and TRBJ2-3; D may be TRBD2 (6 bases). In germline, CDR1 is SQVTM, CDR2 ANQGSEA. V lost 0 bases and J 2 bases, leaving 12 bases between the germline ends. This CDR3 region has 15 residues. The CDR3 bases are TGCAGCGTTGAAGATCAGGAGGGTTCCACAGATACGCAGTATTTT. Translated, it gives CSVEDQEGSTDTQYF.

The chain couples TRBV7-9 to TRBJ2-6; D unclear. V was shortened by 2 bases and J by 0 bases, with 14 bases between the two germline ends. The germline gives CDR1 SEHNR, CDR2 FQNEAQ (reference sequence). The CDR3 has 18 residues. The CDR3 DNA reads TGTGCCAGCAGCTTATCTCCTCTTGACCGCTCTGGGGCCAACGTCCTGACTTTC. The encoded protein is CASSLSPLDRSGANVLTF.

This clone was seen only a few times. The V gene is TRBV7-2, the J gene TRBJ2-5; TRBD1 might be the D (5 bases). CDR3 length: 14 amino acids. Trimming shortened V by 2 bases and J by 2 bases, and 9 bases separated the two germline ends. CDR1 and CDR2 from the germline V gene are SGHTA and FQGNSA. Written as DNA, the CDR3 is TGTGCCAGCAGCTTATGGGGCGTACAAGAGACCCAGTACTTC. Encoded protein: CASSLWGVQETQYF.

The chain combines TRBV9 with TRBJ1-1; maybe TRBD1 (6 bases). Trimming left V 1 base short and J 8 bases short, with 18 bases between. The CDR3 has 15 amino acids. Germline lookup yields CDR1 SGDLS and CDR2 YYNGEE. The CDR3 bases are TGTGCCAGCAGCGTACTTTCATCGGACAGCTTAGAAGCTTTCTTT. Translated: CASSVLSSDSLEAFF. Combining the CDR3 with reference TRBV9 and TRBJ1-1 gives the whole variable domain DSGVTQTPKHLITATGQRVTLRCSPRSGDLSVYWYQQSLDQGLQFLIQYYNGEERAKGNILERFSAQQFPDLHSELNLSSLELGDSALYFCASSVLSSDSLEAFFGQGTRLTVV.

This chain links TRBV10-3 with TRBJ1-1; no clear D. CDR3 size: 14 residues. Per the germline V gene, CDR1 is ENHRY and CDR2 is SYGVKD. Deletions cut 2 bases from V and 0 bases from J, with 7 bases between. This CDR3 is CAISEGTVNTEAFF. CDR3 in DNA: TGTGCCATCAGTGAGGGTACAGTGAACACTGAAGCTTTCTTT.

The J gene is TRBJ2-7, the V gene TRBV29-1, with TRBD1 as a possible D gene (6 bases). In germline, CDR1 is SQVTM, CDR2 ANQGSEA. The CDR3 sequence is 12 residues long. V dropped 7 bases and J dropped 2 bases, with 12 bases sitting between them. CDR3: CSAWTATYEQYF. CDR3 coding DNA: TGCAGCGCCTGGACAGCTACCTACGAGCAGTACTTC.

The chain has TRBV5-4 and TRBJ2-7; 14 nucleotides align to TRBD2. The CDR3 covers 15 residues. The germline V gene has CDR1 SGHNT and CDR2 YYREEE (reference sequence). Unmatched junction bases numbered 5, after V lost 2 bases and J lost 7 bases. The CDR3 spells CASSLGLAGGNEQYF. For the CDR3, the DNA is TGTGCCAGCAGCTTAGGACTAGCGGGAGGTAATGAGCAGTACTTC.

The chain joins TRBV5-1 to TRBJ1-1, with TRBD1 as a possible D gene (5 bases). CDR1 SGHRS and CDR2 YFSETQ come from the germline V gene. The CDR3 runs 14 residues. Trimming removed 0 bases from V and 1 base from J, with 7 bases in between. The CDR3 nucleotides read TGCGCCAGCAGCTTGGAAGGGGCGAACACTGAAGCTTTCTTT. This gives the protein CASSLEGANTEAFF. Combining the CDR3 with reference TRBV5-1 and TRBJ1-1 gives the whole variable domain KAGVTQTPRYLIKTRGQQVTLSCSPISGHRSVSWYQQTPGQGLQFLFEYFSETQRNKGNFPGRFSGRQFSNSRSEMNVSTLELGDSALYLCASSLEGANTEAFFGQGTRLTVV.

This chain joins TRBV4-1 and TRBJ2-7, with a weak D call TRBD2 (6 bases). Germline V gene sequence: CDR1 MGHRA, CDR2 YSYEKL. There are 18 residues in the CDR3. V was pared by 0 bases and J by 2 bases, with 20 bases between. The CDR3 reads CASSQDPGEPGYTYEQYF. The CDR3 DNA reads TGCGCCAGCAGCCAAGACCCGGGGGAGCCAGGCTATACCTACGAGCAGTACTTC.

The V and J genes are TRBV21-1 and TRBJ2-3; the table gives TRBD2 as D, unverified against the DNA. TRBV21-1 is labeled a pseudogene. The length of the CDR3 is 14 residues. The CDR3 nucleotides read TGTGCCAGCAGCAAGGCGGGAGGAGGAGATACGCAGTATTTT. Translation: CASSKAGGGDTQYF.

The V gene is TRBV19, the J gene TRBJ2-5, with a possible D match to TRBD1 (6 bases). The CDR3 contains 13 residues. The V gene lost 9 bases and the J gene lost 5 bases, with 16 bases spanning the gap. The germline V gene has CDR1 LNHDA and CDR2 SQIVND (reference sequence). The CDR3 protein is CASRGLERETQYF. The CDR3 DNA reads as TGTGCCAGCAGGGGCCTCGAGAGGGAGACCCAGTACTTC. The whole variable domain, remainder taken from reference TRBV19 and TRBJ2-5, is DGGITQSPKYLFRKEGQNVTLSCEQNLNHDAMYWYRQDPGQGLRLIYYSQIVNDFQKGDIAEGYSVSREKKESFPLTVTSAQKNPTAFYLCASRGLERETQYFGPGTRLLVL.

In its sample, this clone was seen once. The rearrangement uses TRBV2 and TRBJ2-5; D uncertain. Germline V lookup: CDR1 SNHLY, CDR2 FYNNEI. The ends were cut back, 9 bases at V and 2 bases at J, with 16 bases in the middle. The CDR3 is 14 amino acids. The CDR3 region has the DNA TGTGCCAGTCTGGACCCGGCGCAACAAGAGACCCAGTACTTC. Amino acid sequence: CASLDPAQQETQYF.

The genes are TRBV27 and TRBJ2-1, with D hard to call. This CDR3 spans 13 amino acids. V was pared by 1 base and J by 6 bases, with 7 bases between. Germline lookup yields CDR1 MNHEY and CDR2 SMNVEV (reference sequence). CDR3: CASSLLTPNEQFF. CDR3 DNA sequence: TGTGCCAGCAGTTTATTAACACCCAATGAGCAGTTCTTC.

The table lists this clone with a few counts. This chain links TRBV30 with TRBJ1-2; TRBD1 might be the D (6 bases). This CDR3 contains 13 residues. Trimming removed 1 base at V and 6 bases at J, with 12 bases between. CDR1 and CDR2 (germline): GTSNPN, SVGIG (reference sequence). The CDR3 sequence: CAWSGTGQDGYTF. CDR3 nucleotides: TGTGCCTGGAGTGGTACAGGGCAGGATGGCTACACCTTC. The full variable domain, rest sourced from reference TRBV30 and TRBJ1-2, is SQTIHQWPATLVQPVGSPLSLECTVEGTSNPNLYWYRQAAGRGLQLLFYSVGIGQISSEVPQNLSASRPQDRQFILSSKKLLLSDSGFYLCAWSGTGQDGYTFGSGTRLTVV.

This clone was seen once. The J gene is TRBJ2-3, the V gene TRBV6-5, with D perhaps TRBD1 or TRBD2 (5 bases each). The CDR3 covers 16 residues. The germline V gene encodes CDR1 MNHEY and CDR2 SVGAGI. V dropped 0 bases and J dropped 4 bases, with 14 bases sitting between them. CDR3 DNA: TGTGCCAGCAGTTACTCGAGGGGTTTTGGGGCAGATACGCAGTATTTT. Translating it yields CASSYSRGFGADTQYF.

The gene calls are TRBV15 and TRBJ1-1; no definite D call. V gave up 3 bases and J gave up 4 bases, with 15 bases separating them. Germline CDR1 reads LNHNV; CDR2 reads YYDKDF (reference sequence). The CDR3 has 15 residues. This CDR3 reads CATSSVSGISTEAFF. The CDR3 DNA reads TGTGCCACCAGCAGCGTATCGGGGATAAGCACTGAAGCTTTCTTT.

The J gene is TRBJ2-7, the V gene TRBV27, with no clear D. The V end was cut by 0 bases, the J end by 3 bases, with 6 bases between. Germline-derived CDR1 and CDR2 are MNHEY and SMNVEV (reference sequence). This CDR3 region has 13 residues. The DNA for the CDR3 is TGTGCCAGCAGTTTATCGGGCGGCTACGAGCAGTACTTC. Its protein is CASSLSGGYEQYF.